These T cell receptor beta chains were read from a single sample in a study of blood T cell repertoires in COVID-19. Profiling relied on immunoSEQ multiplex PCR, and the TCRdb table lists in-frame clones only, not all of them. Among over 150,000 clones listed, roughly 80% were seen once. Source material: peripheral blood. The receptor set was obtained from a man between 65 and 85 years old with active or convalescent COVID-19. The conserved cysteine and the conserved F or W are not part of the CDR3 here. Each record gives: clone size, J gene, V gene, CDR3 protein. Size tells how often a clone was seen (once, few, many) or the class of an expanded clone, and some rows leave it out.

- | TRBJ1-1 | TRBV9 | ASSPQGAVSTEAF
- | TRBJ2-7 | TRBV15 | ATSREGRSFYEQY
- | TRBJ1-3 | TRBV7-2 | ASSQIDRGPGNTIY
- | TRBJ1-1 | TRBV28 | ASSLAGTGAGEAF
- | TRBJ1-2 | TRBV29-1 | SVESGPYGYT
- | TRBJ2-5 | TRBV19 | ASSIDLEETQY
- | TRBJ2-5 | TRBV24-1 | ATSDGTGLAALQY
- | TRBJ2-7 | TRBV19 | ASSIWGGEQY
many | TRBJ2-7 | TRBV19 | ASSTRQGRGVEQY
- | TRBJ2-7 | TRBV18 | ASSITGTGSYEQY
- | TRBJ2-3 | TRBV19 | ASSISARAPDTQY
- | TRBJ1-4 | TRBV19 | ASSIVEGNKLF
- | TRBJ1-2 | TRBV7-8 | ASSLEGTGPNYGYT
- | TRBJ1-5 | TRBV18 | ASSPSRDRDKGDQPQH
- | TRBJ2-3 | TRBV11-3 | ASSSLAGVTDTQY
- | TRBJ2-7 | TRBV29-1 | SVLDTNNYEQY
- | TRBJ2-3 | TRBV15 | ATSRVPGQGLNTQY
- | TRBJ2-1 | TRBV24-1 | ATSDYRASNEQF
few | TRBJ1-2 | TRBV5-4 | AIQGAHYGYT
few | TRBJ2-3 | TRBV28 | ASSLFVNTDTQY
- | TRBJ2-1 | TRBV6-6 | ASTQTGGSYNEQF
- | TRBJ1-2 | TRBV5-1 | ASSPQGTNYGYT
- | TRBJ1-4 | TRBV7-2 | ASSLGQGSGEKLF
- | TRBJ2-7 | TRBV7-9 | ASSRGQGVYEQY
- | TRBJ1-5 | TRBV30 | AWNQGGNQPQH
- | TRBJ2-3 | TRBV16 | ASSQIAALTTDTQY
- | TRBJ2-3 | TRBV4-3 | ASSPTSGRTDTQY
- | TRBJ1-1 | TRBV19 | ASSIDRRGLAEAF
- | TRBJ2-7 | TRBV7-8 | ASSFGQGAPYEQY
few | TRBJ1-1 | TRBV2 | ASTEGRKGAASHTEAF
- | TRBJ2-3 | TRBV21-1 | ASNRGRTDTQY
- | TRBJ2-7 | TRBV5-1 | ASSSGTGSYEQY
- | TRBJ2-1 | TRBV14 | ASSQGQGVRTYNEQF
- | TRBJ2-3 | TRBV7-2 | ASSYTGLSTDTQY
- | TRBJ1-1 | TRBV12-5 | ASGLAPRWTGGRGEMNTEAF
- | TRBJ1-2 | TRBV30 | ARWRGIGYT
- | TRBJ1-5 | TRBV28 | ASSPPRYRRWQPQH
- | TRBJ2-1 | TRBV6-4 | ASSRGDRGNEQF
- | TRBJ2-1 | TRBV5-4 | ASSLDRTSYDEQF
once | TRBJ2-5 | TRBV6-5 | ASTMAGGEWETQY
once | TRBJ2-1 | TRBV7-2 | ASAYSGTYNEQF